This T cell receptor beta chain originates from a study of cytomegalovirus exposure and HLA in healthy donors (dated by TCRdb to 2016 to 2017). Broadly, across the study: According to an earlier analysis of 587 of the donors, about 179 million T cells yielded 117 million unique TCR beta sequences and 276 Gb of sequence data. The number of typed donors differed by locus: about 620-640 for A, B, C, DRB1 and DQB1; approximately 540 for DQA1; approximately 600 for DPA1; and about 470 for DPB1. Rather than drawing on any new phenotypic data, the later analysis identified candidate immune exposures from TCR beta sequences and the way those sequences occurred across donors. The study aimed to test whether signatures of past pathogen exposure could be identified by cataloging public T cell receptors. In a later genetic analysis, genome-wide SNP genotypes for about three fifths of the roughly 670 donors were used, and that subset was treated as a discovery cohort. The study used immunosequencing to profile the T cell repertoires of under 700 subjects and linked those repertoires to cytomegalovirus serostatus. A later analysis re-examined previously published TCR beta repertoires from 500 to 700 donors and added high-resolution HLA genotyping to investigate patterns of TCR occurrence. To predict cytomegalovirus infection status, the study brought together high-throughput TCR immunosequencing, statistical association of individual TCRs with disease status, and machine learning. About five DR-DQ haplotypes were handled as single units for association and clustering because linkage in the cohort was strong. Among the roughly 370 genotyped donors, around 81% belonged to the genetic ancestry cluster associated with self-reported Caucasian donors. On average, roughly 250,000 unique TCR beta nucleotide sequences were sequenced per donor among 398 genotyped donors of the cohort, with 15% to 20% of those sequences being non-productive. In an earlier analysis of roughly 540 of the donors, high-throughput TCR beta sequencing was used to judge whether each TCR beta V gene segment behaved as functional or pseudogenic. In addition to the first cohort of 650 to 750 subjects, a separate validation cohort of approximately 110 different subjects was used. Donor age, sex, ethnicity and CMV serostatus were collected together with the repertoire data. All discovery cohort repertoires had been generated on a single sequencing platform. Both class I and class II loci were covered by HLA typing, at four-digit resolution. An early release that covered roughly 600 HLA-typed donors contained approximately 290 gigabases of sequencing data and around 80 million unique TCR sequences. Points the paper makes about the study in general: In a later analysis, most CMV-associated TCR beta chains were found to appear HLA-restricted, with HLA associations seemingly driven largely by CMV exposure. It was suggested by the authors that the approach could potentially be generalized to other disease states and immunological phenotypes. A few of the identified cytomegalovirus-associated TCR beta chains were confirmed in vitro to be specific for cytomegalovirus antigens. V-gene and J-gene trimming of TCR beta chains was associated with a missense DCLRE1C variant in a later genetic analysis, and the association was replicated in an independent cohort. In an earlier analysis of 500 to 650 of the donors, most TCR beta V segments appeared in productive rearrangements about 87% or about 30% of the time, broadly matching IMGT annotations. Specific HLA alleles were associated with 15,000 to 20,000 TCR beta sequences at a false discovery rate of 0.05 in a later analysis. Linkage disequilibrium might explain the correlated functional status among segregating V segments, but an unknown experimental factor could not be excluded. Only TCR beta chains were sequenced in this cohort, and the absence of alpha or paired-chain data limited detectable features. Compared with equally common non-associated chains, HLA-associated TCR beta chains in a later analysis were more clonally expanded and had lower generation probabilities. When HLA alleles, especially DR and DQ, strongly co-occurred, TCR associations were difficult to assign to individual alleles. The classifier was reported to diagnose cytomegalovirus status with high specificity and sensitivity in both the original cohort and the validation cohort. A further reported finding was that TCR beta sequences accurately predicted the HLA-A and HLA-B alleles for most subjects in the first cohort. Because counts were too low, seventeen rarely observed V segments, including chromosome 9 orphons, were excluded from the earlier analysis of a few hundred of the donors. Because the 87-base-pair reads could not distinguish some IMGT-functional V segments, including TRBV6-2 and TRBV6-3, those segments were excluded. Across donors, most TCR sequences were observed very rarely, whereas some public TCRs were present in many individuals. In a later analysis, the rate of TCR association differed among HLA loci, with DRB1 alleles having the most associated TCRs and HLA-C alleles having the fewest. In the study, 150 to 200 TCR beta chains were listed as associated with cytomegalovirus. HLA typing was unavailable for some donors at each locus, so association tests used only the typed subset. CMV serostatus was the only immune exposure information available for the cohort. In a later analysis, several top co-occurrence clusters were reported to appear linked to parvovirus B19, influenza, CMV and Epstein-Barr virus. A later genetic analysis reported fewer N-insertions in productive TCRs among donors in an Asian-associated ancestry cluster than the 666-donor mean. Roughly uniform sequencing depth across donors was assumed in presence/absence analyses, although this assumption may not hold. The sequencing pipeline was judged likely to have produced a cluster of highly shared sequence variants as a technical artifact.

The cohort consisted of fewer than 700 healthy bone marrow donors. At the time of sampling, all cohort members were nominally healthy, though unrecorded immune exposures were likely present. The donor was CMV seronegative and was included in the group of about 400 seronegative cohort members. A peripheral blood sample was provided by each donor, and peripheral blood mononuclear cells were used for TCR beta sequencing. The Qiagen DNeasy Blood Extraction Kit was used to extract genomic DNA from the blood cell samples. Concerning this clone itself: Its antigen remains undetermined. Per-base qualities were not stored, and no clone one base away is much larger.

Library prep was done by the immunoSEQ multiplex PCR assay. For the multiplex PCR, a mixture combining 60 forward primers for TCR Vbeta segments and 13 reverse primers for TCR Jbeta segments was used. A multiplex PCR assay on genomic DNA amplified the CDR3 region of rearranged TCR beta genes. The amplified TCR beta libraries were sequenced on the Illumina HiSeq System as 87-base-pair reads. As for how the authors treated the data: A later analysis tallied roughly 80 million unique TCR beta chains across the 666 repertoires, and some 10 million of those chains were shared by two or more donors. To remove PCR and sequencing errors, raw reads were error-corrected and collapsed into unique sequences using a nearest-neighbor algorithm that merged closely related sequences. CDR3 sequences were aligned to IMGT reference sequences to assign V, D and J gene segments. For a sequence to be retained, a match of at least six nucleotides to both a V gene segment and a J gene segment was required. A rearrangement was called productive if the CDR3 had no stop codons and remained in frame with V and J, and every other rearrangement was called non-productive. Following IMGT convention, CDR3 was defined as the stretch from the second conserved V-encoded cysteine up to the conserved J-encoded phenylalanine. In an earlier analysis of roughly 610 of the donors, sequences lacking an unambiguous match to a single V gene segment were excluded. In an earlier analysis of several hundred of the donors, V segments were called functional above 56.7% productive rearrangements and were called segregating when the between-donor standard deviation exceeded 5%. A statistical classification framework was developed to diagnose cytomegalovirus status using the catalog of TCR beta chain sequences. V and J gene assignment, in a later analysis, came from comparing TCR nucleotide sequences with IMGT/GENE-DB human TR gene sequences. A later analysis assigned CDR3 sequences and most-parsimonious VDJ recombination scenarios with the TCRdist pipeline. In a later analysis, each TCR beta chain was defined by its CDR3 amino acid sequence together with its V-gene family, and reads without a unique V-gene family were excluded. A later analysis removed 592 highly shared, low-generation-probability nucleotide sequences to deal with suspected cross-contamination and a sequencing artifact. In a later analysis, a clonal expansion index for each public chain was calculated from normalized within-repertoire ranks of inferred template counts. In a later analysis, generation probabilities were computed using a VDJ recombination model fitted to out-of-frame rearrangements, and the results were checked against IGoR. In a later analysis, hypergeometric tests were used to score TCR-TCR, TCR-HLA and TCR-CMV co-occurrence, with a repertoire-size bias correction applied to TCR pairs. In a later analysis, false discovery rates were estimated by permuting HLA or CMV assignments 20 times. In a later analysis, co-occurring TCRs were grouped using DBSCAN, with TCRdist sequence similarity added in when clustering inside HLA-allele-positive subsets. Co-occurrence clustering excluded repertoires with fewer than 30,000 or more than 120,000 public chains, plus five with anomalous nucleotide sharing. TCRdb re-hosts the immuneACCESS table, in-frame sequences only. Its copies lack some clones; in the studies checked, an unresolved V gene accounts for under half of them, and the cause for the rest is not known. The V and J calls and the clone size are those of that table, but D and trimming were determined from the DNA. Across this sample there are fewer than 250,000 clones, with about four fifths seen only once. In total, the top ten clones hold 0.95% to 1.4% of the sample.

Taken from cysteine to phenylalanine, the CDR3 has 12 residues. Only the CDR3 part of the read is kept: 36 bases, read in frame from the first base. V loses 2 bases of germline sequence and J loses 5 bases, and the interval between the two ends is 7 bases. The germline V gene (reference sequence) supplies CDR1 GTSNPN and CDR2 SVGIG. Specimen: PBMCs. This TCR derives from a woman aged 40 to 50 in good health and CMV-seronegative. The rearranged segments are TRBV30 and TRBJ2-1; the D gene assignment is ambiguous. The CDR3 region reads CAWSSYDNEQFF. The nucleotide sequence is TGTGCCTGGAGTTCCTACGACAATGAGCAGTTCTTC.